This T cell receptor (beta chain) stems from a study of blood T cell repertoires in COVID-19. About the research overall: Acute and convalescent COVID-19 specimens originated in the United States, Italy and Spain. T cells, B-cell-depleted T cells, or PBMCs provided the cDNA or gDNA that served as material.

Enrolment of Seattle patients took place during active infection, and they were followed longitudinally. Germline-derived CDR1 and CDR2 are SGHRS and YFSETQ. The V gene end was trimmed by 0 bases and the J gene end by 0 bases; junction bases not matched to a gene: 1. The CDR3 is 15 residues long. In the original processing: Amplification of reference gene primers provided the estimated nucleated cell counts. Using immunoSEQ multiplex PCR, the repertoire was profiled, and TCRdb retains in-frame clones only, with some absent. V and J calls and clone size come straight from that table; D and trimming were deduced from the DNA. This sample carries 200,000 to 250,000 clones, about 83% of them seen once, and the ten largest clones take around 1.3%.

J is TRBJ2-5 and V is TRBV5-1; 8 bases match TRBD1. The TCR originated in a woman under 40 with COVID-19, enrolled during active disease. Sequenced input: peripheral blood. CDR3 coding DNA: TGCGCCAGCAGCTTGGCGACAGGGGACCAAGAGACCCAGTACTTC. This translates into CASSLATGDQETQYF. Full variable domain (rest looked up from reference TRBV5-1 and TRBJ2-5): KAGVTQTPRYLIKTRGQQVTLSCSPISGHRSVSWYQQTPGQGLQFLFEYFSETQRNKGNFPGRFSGRQFSNSRSEMNVSTLELGDSALYLCASSLATGDQETQYFGPGTRLLVL.